Reported below is one T cell receptor (beta chain). The Seattle patients, enrolled during active infection, were followed longitudinally. This CDR3 has 14 amino acids. V was pared by 4 bases and J by 1 base, with 9 bases between. This entry comes from a study of blood T cell repertoires in COVID-19. Study context: Samples came from the United States, Italy and Spain, spanning acute and convalescent COVID-19. Sources were T cells, B-cell-depleted T cells, or PBMCs; the material itself was cDNA or gDNA.

Original methodology: Cell counts per sample came from amplifying reference gene primers. Clones were read by immunoSEQ multiplex PCR, and TCRdb kept only the in-frame ones, dropping some. For V, J and clone size, that table is used; D and trimming come from the DNA. The sample has 65,000 to 85,000 clones; approximately 86% are singletons. This clonotype was obtained from an elderly man with COVID-19, enrolled during active disease. The material sequenced was peripheral blood. This chain joins TRBV23-1 and TRBJ2-3, with D maybe TRBD1 (7 bases). TRBV23-1 is an open reading frame whose function is uncertain. CDR3 coding DNA: TGCGCCAGCAGTCTCAGGGGGGGCACAGATACGCAGTATTTT. Its translation is CASSLRGGTDTQYF.